The 8 T cell receptor beta chains below come from one sample, sequenced in a study of yellow fever vaccine responses in identical twins. TCRdb reanalysed the RT-PCR reads using MiXCR and keeps one entry per CDR3 protein. The sample lists fewer than 11,000 distinct CDR3 sequences; approximately 87% were seen once. The sequenced sample was T cells from blood (PBMCs), unsorted or a sorted subset (not recorded which), obtained before or after yellow fever vaccination (not recorded which). Receptors were obtained from a woman aged 18-29 years who received the yellow fever vaccine.

The genes are TRBV20-1 and TRBJ2-1, with D uncertain. CDR3 length equals 15 residues. The V gene lost 0 bases and the J gene lost 0 bases, with 9 bases spanning the gap. Germline CDR1 and CDR2: DFQATT and SNEGSKA (reference sequence). CDR3 sequence reads: CSARDVGSSYNEQFF. DNA of the CDR3: TGCAGTGCTAGAGATGTAGGAAGCTCCTACAATGAGCAGTTCTTC.

The chain couples TRBV4-2 to TRBJ2-6; 9 bases agree with TRBD1. Looked up from germline, CDR1 is LGHNA and CDR2 is YNFKEQ. The CDR3 consists of 18 residues. V was pared by 4 bases and J by 2 bases, with 9 bases of the junction left unmatched. CDR3 nucleotide sequence: TGTGCCAGCAGCCCAGGGGGGACAGGGAGTACTGGGGCCAACGTCCTGACTTTC. Translation: CASSPGGTGSTGANVLTF.

This chain uses TRBV4-2 with TRBJ1-1; D is uncertain. The CDR3 loop spans 16 amino acids. V was cut by 4 bases and J by 0 bases, with 15 bases left in between. The germline gives CDR1 LGHNA, CDR2 YNFKEQ. CDR3 coding DNA: TGTGCCAGCAGCCCGCCCGCACGAGGGATGAACACTGAAGCTTTCTTT. Translated: CASSPPARGMNTEAFF.

The chain joins TRBV28 to TRBJ1-3; D not certain. Germline CDR1 is MDHEN and CDR2 is SYDVKM. The CDR3 has 19 amino acids. Trimming cost V 5 bases and J 4 bases, with 27 bases left between them. The CDR3 is CASSPHPSFRRESGNTIYF. CDR3 bases: TGTGCCAGCAGTCCCCATCCCTCCTTCCGACGGGAATCCGGAAACACCATATATTTT.

This clonotype has only a few counts. V gene TRBV11-1 combines with J gene TRBJ2-1; 10 bases fit TRBD1. The CDR3 length is 14 residues. The germline gives CDR1 SGHAT, CDR2 FQDESV (reference sequence). After removal of 3 bases from V and 5 bases from J, the junction contained 1 base not matched to a gene. The CDR3 DNA follows: TGTGCCAGCAGCTTGGGACAGGGGAACAATGAGCAGTTCTTC. Protein: CASSLGQGNNEQFF.

The V and J genes are TRBV27 and TRBJ2-7; perhaps TRBD2 as D (6 bases). V lost 5 bases and J lost 2, with 13 bases in between. The CDR3 is made up of 14 amino acids. Germline CDR1 and CDR2: MNHEY and SMNVEV (reference sequence). CDR3 loop: CASSPWGVPYEQYV. The CDR3 nucleotides read TGTGCCAGCAGTCCCTGGGGGGTTCCCTACGAGCAGTACGTC.

This clonotype has a single count. The J gene is TRBJ1-3, the V gene TRBV11-1, with 9 bases matching TRBD1. The CDR3 is made up of 16 amino acids. Trimming removed 5 bases from V and 1 base from J; junction bases left unmatched: 6. Germline CDR1 reads SGHAT; CDR2 reads FQDESV (reference sequence). CDR3 nucleotide sequence: TGTGCCAGCAGCGGTAGGGGGACAGGGTCTGGAAACACCATATATTTT. Translated: CASSGRGTGSGNTIYF.

The CDR3: CASSLGAPDGYTF. The CDR3 coding sequence is TGTGCCAGCAGCTTAGGTGCACCCGATGGCTACACCTTC. The J gene is TRBJ1-2, the V gene TRBV7-9; no reliable D call. V lost 1 base, J lost 6 bases, and 9 bases lay in between. The CDR3 loop spans 13 amino acids. Germline V lookup: CDR1 SEHNR, CDR2 FQNEAQ (reference sequence).